This T cell receptor (beta chain) was retrieved from a study of CD8+CD57+ T cells in acquired aplastic anemia. Study at large: The average for DNA from sorted CD4+ and CD8+ cells was roughly 3 ug. General observations from the study: Overlap between patients and controls comprised some 31 CD8+ CDR3 sequences.

CDR1 is SQVTM and CDR2 is ANQGSEA in the germline V gene. This CDR3 comprises 14 residues. V lost 6 bases to trimming and J lost 2 bases, with 16 bases between them. Concerning this clonotype itself: What it binds is not known.

TCR beta VDJ and CDR3 profiling used genomic DNA as template. TCRdb called the reads again in MiXCR, with one record for every CDR3 protein. The sample lists approximately 190,000 distinct CDR3 sequences; 50% to 75% were seen once. Sequencing was done on a sample of sorted CD4+, CD8+, or CD8+CD57+ T cells (not recorded which) from PBMCs. The receptor comes from a human donor with severe aplastic anemia or a healthy control (not recorded which). The chain combines TRBV29-1 with TRBJ1-1, with D possibly matching TRBD1 (5 bases). In nucleotides, the CDR3 is TGCAGCGTGCGTTGGGGGGACTTCAACACTGAAGCTTTCTTT. It yields the protein CSVRWGDFNTEAFF.